This T cell receptor (beta chain) comes out of a study of T cell repertoires in ileal Crohn's disease. Specified time point: inflamed ileum from the surgical specimen. CDR1 and CDR2 (germline): MNHNS, SASEGT. The CDR3 runs 13 residues. V was clipped by 6 bases and J by 2 bases, with 11 bases between them. Method: immunoSEQ multiplex PCR; TCRdb's copy keeps in-frame clones and lacks some. Of 13,000 or so clones in the sample, more than 60% were seen once. The chain recombines TRBV6-1 with TRBJ2-7, with D tentatively TRBD1 (6 bases). Input material: ileal tissue. The clonotype originates from an adult with Crohn's disease. For the CDR3, the DNA is TGTGCCAGCAGCGTCACAGGGACCTACGAGCAGTACTTC. This gives the protein CASSVTGTYEQYF.